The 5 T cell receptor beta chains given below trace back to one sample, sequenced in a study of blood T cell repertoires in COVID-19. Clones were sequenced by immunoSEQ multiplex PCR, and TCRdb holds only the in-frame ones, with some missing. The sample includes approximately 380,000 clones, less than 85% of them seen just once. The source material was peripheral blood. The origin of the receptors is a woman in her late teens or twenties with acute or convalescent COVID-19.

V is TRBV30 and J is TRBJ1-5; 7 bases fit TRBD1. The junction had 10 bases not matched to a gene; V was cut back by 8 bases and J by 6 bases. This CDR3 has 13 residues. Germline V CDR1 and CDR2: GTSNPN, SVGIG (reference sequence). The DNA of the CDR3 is TGTGCCCACGGAAGAGGGGGCGGTCAGCCCCAGCATTTT. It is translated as CAHGRGGGQPQHF.

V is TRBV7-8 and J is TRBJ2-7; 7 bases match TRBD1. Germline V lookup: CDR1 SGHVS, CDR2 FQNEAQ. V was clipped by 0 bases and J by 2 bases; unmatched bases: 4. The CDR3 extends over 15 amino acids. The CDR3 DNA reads TGTGCCAGCAGCTTAGCGATTCAGGGGGCCTACGAGCAGTACTTC. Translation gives CASSLAIQGAYEQYF. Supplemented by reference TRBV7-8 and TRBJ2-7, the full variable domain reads GAGVSQSPRYKVAKRGQDVALRCDPISGHVSLFWYQQALGQGPEFLTYFQNEAQLDKSGLPSDRFFAERPEGSVSTLKIQRTQQEDSAVYLCASSLAIQGAYEQYFGPGTRLTVT.

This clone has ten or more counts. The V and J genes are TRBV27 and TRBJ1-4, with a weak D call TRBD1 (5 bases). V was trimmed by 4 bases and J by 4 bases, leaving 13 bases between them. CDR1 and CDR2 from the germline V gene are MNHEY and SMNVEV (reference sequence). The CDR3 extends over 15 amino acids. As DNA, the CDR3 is TGTGCCAGCAGTTCCGCGGGGGGGGGTAATGAAAAACTGTTTTTT. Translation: CASSSAGGGNEKLFF.

In DNA, the CDR3 is TGTGCCAGCAGTTTACTATACTCGGGAGGCAGCTACGAGCAGTACTTC. As protein: CASSLLYSGGSYEQYF. The V gene is TRBV28, the J gene TRBJ2-7, with 7 bases fitting TRBD2. The ends lost 2 bases at V and 3 bases at J; junction bases unmatched: 10. The CDR3 is 16 amino acids. Germline CDR1 and CDR2: MDHEN and SYDVKM.

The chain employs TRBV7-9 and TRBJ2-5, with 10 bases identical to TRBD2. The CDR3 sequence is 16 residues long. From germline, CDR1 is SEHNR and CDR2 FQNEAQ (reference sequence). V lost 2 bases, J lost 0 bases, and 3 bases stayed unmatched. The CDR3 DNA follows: TGTGCCAGCAGCTTAAGGGGACTAGCGTACCAAGAGACCCAGTACTTC. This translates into CASSLRGLAYQETQYF.